This TCR beta chain emerged from a study of T cells in Graves' hyperthyroidism and ophthalmopathy. Study results and caveats: Expanded thyroid clonotypes (above 0.001) were mostly also found in blood.

Germline V gene data show CDR1 as MNHEY and CDR2 as SVGEGT. J lost 3 bases, V lost 6 bases, and 9 bases had no gene match. The CDR3 runs to 16 residues. RNA transcripts gave rise to amplified TCR beta CDR3 regions. TCR CDR3 regions were first amplified by RT-PCR with HTBI primers. TCRdb re-analysed the multiplex PCR reads in MiXCR, keeping a single row per CDR3 protein. Of approximately 570,000 distinct CDR3 sequences detected, 15% to 20% appear once; the ten largest clones hold about 50%. Isolation of PBMCs was performed on 9.5 to 10 ml fresh peripheral blood. In this sample, this clonotype turned up a few times. No antigen is known for it.

The sequenced sample consisted of blood. The chain is built from TRBV6-2 or TRBV6-3 and TRBJ2-7; 12 bases line up with TRBD2. This TCR was sampled from a middle-aged man with Graves' ophthalmopathy. The CDR3 reads CASSSLSSGRGYEQYF. CDR3 nucleotide sequence: TGTGCCAGCAGCTCTCTCTCTAGCGGGAGGGGCTACGAGCAGTACTTC.